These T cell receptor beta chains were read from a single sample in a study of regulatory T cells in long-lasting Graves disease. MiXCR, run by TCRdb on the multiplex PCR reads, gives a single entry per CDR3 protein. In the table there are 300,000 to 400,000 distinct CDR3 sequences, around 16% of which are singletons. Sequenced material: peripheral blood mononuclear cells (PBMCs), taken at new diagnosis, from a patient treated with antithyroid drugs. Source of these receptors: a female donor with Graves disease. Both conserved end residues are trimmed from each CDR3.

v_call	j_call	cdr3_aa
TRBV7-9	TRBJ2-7	ASSSLGQTADEQY
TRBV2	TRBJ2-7	ASSGDQRSSYEQY
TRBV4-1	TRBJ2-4	ASSRRTVDGDIQY
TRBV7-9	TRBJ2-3	ASSFRAGGRSTDTQY
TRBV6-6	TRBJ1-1	ASSSSRTASGTEAF
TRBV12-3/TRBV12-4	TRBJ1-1	ASSSRDSRRNTEAF
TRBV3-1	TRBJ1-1	ASSQDRGVTEAF
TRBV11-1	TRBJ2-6	ASSRTENGVLT
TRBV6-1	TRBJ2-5	ASRTTASGRMGETQY
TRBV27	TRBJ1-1	ASEGDLGTGNTEAF
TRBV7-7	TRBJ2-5	ASSPGAGRKETQY
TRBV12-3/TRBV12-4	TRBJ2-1	ASSLGGARNEQF
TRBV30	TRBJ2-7	AWSPGEGDKQY
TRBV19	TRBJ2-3	ASSPIPGQGRDTQY
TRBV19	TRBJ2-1	ASSILAETYNEQF
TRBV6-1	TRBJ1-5	ASSPVGGGDQPQH
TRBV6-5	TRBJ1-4	ASSYLAGRGSEKLF
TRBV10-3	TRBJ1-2	AISDPENYGYT
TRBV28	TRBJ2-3	ASGPGQGETDTQY
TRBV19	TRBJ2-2	ASSPGVGGATGELF
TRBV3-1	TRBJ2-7	ASSQRLAGEYEQY
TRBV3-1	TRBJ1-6	ASSQLHGLSNSPLH
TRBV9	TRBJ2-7	ASSPRLSYEQY
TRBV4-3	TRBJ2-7	ASSQGLAGASSYEQY
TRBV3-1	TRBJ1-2	ASTMRAATYGYT
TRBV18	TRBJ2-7	ASSPPGLAGHEQY
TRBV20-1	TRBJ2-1	SARSLAGSSYNEQF
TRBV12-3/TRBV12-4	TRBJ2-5	ASSPGTSGRYETQY
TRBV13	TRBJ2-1	ASSEPSGRNYNEQF
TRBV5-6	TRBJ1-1	ASSKGSIDTEAF
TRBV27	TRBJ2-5	ASSLSGGYQETQY
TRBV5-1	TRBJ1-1	ASSLGERVNTEAF
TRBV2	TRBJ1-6	ATRPLQGSPLH
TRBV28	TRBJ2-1	ASSLLLAGVDNEQF
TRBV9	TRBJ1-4	ASSVQGSGEKLF
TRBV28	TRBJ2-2	ASRRTGQGFTGELF
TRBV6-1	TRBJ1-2	ASKRTRESYGYT
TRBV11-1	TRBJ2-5	ASTDLETQY
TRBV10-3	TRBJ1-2	AISEPRTVRALYGYT
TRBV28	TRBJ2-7	ASSEQGVSYEQY